Described below is a single TCR beta chain sequence and its context. TCR sequencing covered a few patients who responded to pembrolizumab. The source of the sample is a study of PD-1 blockade in mismatch repair-deficient tumors. Generated by immunoSEQ multiplex PCR, the TCRdb table keeps only in-frame clones and is missing some. The data show 35,000 to 40,000 clones, 79% seen once. V trimming: 6 bases; J trimming: 1 base; junction bases outside the gene matches: 9. Germline CDR1 is MNHNY and CDR2 is SVGAGI (reference sequence). The CDR3 extends over 16 amino acids. The chain is built from TRBV6-6 and TRBJ2-3, with TRBD1 matching over 8 bases. Sequences were derived from peripheral blood, sampled 4 weeks after starting pembrolizumab. The source of this sequence is an adult with mismatch repair-deficient cancer. CDR3 coding DNA: TGTGCCAGCAGCCATTCCCAGGGGGCGCGCACAGATACGCAGTATTTT. This codes for CASSHSQGARTDTQYF.